The 20 T cell receptor beta chains in this list originate from one sample, sequenced in a study of shared clonotypes between healthy human individuals. Assay: immunoSEQ multiplex PCR; the TCRdb copy retains only in-frame clones and omits some. The sample carries roughly 680,000 clones, 72% recorded once. Sample: memory CD4+ T cells sorted from blood. Indicated subset: CD45RA-negative fraction. All receptors derive from a woman aged 25 to 39 in good health.

V and J are TRBV7-9 and TRBJ2-5; 7 positions agree with TRBD1. CDR1 is SEHNR, CDR2 FQNEAQ, per germline (reference sequence). This CDR3 has 15 residues. After removal of 3 bases from V and 4 bases from J, the junction contained 8 bases not matched to a gene. The DNA of the CDR3 is TGTGCCAGCAGCTTGTGGCAGGGGGAAAGAGAGACCCAGTACTTC. Its protein is CASSLWQGERETQYF.

This clone has a handful of counts. The gene calls are TRBV21-1 and TRBJ2-7; no check of the table's D call, TRBD2, against the DNA was made. TRBV21-1 is deemed a pseudogene. The CDR3 totals 16 residues. The CDR3 nucleotides read TGTGCCAGCAGCACCCTTAGACTAGCGGACCCCTACGAGCAGTACTTC. Translation: CASSTLRLADPYEQYF.

The chain uses TRBV5-6 and TRBJ1-5, with D uncertain. Germline CDR1 is SGHDT and CDR2 is YYEEEE. This CDR3 comprises 13 residues. Trimming left V 2 bases short and J 0 bases short, with 3 bases between. In DNA, the CDR3 is TGTGCCAGCAGCTTTAATAGCAATCAGCCCCAGCATTTT. Residues: CASSFNSNQPQHF.

In DNA, the CDR3 is TGTGCCAGCAGCTCCGGCCAGGGAAATACGCAGTATTTT. Translation gives CASSSGQGNTQYF. The chain uses TRBV7-2 and TRBJ2-3; TRBD1 is a possible D gene (5 bases). V dropped 4 bases and J dropped 7 bases, with 12 bases sitting between them. The CDR3 sequence is 13 residues long. In germline, CDR1 is SGHTA, CDR2 FQGNSA.

The chain uses TRBV28 and TRBJ2-5; 9 positions agree with TRBD1. Losses at the gene ends were 5 bases for V and 9 bases for J; bases not matched to a gene: 22. Looked up from germline, CDR1 is MDHEN and CDR2 is SYDVKM. CDR3 size: 18 residues. The CDR3 is CASSLVLSGTGPTKAQYF. Written as DNA, the CDR3 is TGTGCCAGCAGTCTTGTCCTTTCCGGGACAGGGCCTACCAAAGCCCAGTACTTC.

The rearrangement joins TRBV7-9 to TRBJ1-4, with 9 bases identical to TRBD1. Germline V gene sequence: CDR1 SEHNR, CDR2 FQNEAQ (reference sequence). Trimming removed 5 bases from V and 3 bases from J; junction bases left unmatched: 7. The CDR3 is made up of 16 amino acids. CDR3 bases: TGTGCCAGCAGCCCGGGACAGGGCGGATCTAATGAAAAACTGTTTTTT. Translation: CASSPGQGGSNEKLFF. The entire variable domain, with the rest obtained from reference TRBV7-9 and TRBJ1-4, is as follows: DTGVSQNPRHKITKRGQNVTFRCDPISEHNRLYWYRQTLGQGPEFLTYFQNEAQLEKSRLLSDRFSAERPKGSFSTLEIQRTEQGDSAMYLCASSPGQGGSNEKLFFGSGTQLSVL.

This clone was found once. The chain carries TRBV7-2 and TRBJ2-1; 10 nucleotides line up with TRBD2. The ends lost 5 bases at V and 7 bases at J; junction bases unmatched: 5. Germline CDR1 reads SGHTA; CDR2 reads FQGNSA. CDR3 length: 14 amino acids. The CDR3 here is CASSNLAGANEQFF. For the CDR3, the DNA is TGTGCCAGCAGCAACCTAGCGGGGGCTAATGAGCAGTTCTTC.

The V and J genes are TRBV27 and TRBJ1-1, with 7 bases that match TRBD1. This CDR3 comprises 16 residues. Trimming cost V 5 bases and J 0 bases; bases outside gene matches: 9. Germline values: CDR1 MNHEY, CDR2 SMNVEV (reference sequence). The CDR3 nucleotides read TGTGCCAGCAGTCCTCGGGCAGGGGGTATGAACACTGAAGCTTTCTTT. It is translated as CASSPRAGGMNTEAFF.

This chain uses TRBV28 with TRBJ1-3; D is uncertain. The germline V gene has CDR1 MDHEN and CDR2 SYDVKM. The CDR3 runs 16 residues. The V and J ends lost 3 bases and 4 bases respectively, with 16 bases between them. This CDR3 is CASSFSGGEGGNTIYF. The CDR3 DNA follows: TGTGCCAGCAGTTTTTCAGGAGGAGAAGGAGGAAACACCATATATTTT.

As DNA, the CDR3 is TGCGCCAGCAGCCCCATAGCGGGAGCCAACACCGGGGAGCTGTTTTTT. Translating gives CASSPIAGANTGELFF. The V call is TRBV5-1, the J call TRBJ2-2; 9 bases are a match to TRBD2. After removal of 4 bases from V and 2 bases from J, the junction contained 6 bases not matched to a gene. Germline values: CDR1 SGHRS, CDR2 YFSETQ. The CDR3 has 16 amino acids.

The V call is TRBV28, the J call TRBJ1-2, with 8 positions matching TRBD1. This CDR3 region has 16 residues. Trimming took 4 bases from V and 4 from J; bases not matched to a gene: 11. Germline-derived CDR1 and CDR2 are MDHEN and SYDVKM. The CDR3 sequence: CASSSPGTGSAYGYTF. The CDR3 bases are TGTGCCAGCAGTTCCCCCGGGACAGGATCTGCCTATGGCTACACCTTC.

The gene calls are TRBV5-6 and TRBJ1-3; unclear D gene. The germline V gene encodes CDR1 SGHDT and CDR2 YYEEEE. The V and J ends lost 2 bases and 0 bases respectively, with 6 bases between them. The CDR3 runs to 14 residues. The CDR3 nucleotides read TGTGCCAGCAGCTTTATTGGCTCTGGAAACACCATATATTTT. It yields the protein CASSFIGSGNTIYF.

The chain employs TRBV5-5 and TRBJ1-5; D ambiguous. Germline assignment: CDR1 SGHKS and CDR2 YYEKEE (reference sequence). Trimming took 4 bases from V and 2 from J, leaving 13 bases between them. CDR3 length equals 15 residues. CDR3 sequence (DNA): TGTGCCAGCAGCATCCCTTGGGCCCGCAATCAGCCCCAGCATTTT. This gives the protein CASSIPWARNQPQHF.

This chain connects TRBV5-4 to TRBJ2-7; 8 bases align to TRBD2. The CDR3 length is 15 residues. Germline CDR1 and CDR2: SGHNT and YYREEE (reference sequence). V lost 3 bases to trimming and J lost 3 bases; unmatched junction nucleotides: 8. The CDR3 DNA reads as TGTGCCAGCAGCTCCACCGGGACTAGAAGCTACGAGCAGTACTTC. Residues: CASSSTGTRSYEQYF.

This clone was counted only a few times. This specimen includes other DNA sequences encoding the same CDR3. The chain links TRBV5-1 to TRBJ2-2, with a weak D call TRBD1 (5 bases). Looked up from germline, CDR1 is SGHRS and CDR2 is YFSETQ. Trimming took off 2 bases at V and 1 base at J, with 6 bases between the two ends. This CDR3 is built from 14 residues. CDR3 sequence: CASSFTGNTGELFF. CDR3 nucleotides: TGCGCCAGCAGCTTCACAGGGAACACCGGGGAGCTGTTTTTT.

In this sample, this clone turned up once. CDR3 sequence reads: CASSVDSWSYEQYF. In DNA form, the CDR3 reads TGTGCCAGCAGCGTCGACAGTTGGTCCTACGAGCAGTACTTC. The chain joins TRBV9 to TRBJ2-7; D possibly corresponds to TRBD1 (5 bases). Germline V gene sequence: CDR1 SGDLS, CDR2 YYNGEE. Trimming stripped 2 bases from V and 1 base from J, with 10 bases between. The length of the CDR3 is 14 residues.

This clone came up a few times. Possible read error: a much larger clone is one base away. The rearrangement joins TRBV5-1 to TRBJ1-3, with D unresolved. The germline V and J ends were trimmed by 0 bases and 4 bases, with 5 bases remaining between them. The germline gives CDR1 SGHRS, CDR2 YFSETQ. This CDR3 spans 13 amino acids. CDR3 sequence: CASSLDGGNTIYF. For the CDR3, the DNA is TGCGCCAGCAGCTTGGACGGGGGAAACACCATATATTTT.

The gene calls are TRBV19 and TRBJ2-7, with D unclear. This CDR3 is built from 14 residues. V lost 5 bases to trimming and J lost 2 bases, with 13 bases between them. CDR1 is LNHDA and CDR2 is SQIVND in the germline V gene (reference sequence). The CDR3 DNA is TGTGCCAGTAGTCCCCGGCGGAACACCTACGAGCAGTACTTC. Translating gives CASSPRRNTYEQYF.

The V and J genes are TRBV30 and TRBJ2-6; 9 bases map to TRBD1. The germline V gene encodes CDR1 GTSNPN and CDR2 SVGIG (reference sequence). This CDR3 contains 16 residues. J gave up 4 bases and V 2 bases, and 6 bases lay outside the gene matches. The CDR3 DNA reads TGTGCCTGGAGTCAGAGGACAGGGGTCGGGGCCAACGTCCTGACTTTC. This codes for CAWSQRTGVGANVLTF.

The chain uses TRBV15 and TRBJ2-1; 10 bases align to TRBD1. CDR1 and CDR2 from the germline V gene are LNHNV and YYDKDF (reference sequence). This CDR3 has 16 amino acids. V was pared by 1 base and J by 3 bases, with 3 bases of the junction left unmatched. The CDR3 protein is CATSRGTGGFYNEQFF. CDR3 nucleotide sequence: TGTGCCACCAGCAGAGGGACAGGGGGTTTCTACAATGAGCAGTTCTTC. Complete variable domain (other parts from reference TRBV15 and TRBJ2-1): DAMVIQNPRYQVTQFGKPVTLSCSQTLNHNVMYWYQQKSSQAPKLLFHYYDKDFNNEADTPDNFQSRRPNTSFCFLDIRSPGLGDTAMYLCATSRGTGGFYNEQFFGPGTRLTVL.